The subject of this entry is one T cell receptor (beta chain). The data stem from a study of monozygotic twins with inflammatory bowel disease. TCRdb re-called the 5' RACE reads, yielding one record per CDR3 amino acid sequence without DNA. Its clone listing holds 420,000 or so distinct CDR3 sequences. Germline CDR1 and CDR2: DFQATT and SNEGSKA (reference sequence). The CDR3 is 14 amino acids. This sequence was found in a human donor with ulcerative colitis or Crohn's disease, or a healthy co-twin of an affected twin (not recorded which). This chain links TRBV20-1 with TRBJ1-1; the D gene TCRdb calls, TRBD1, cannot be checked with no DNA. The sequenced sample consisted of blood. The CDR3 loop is CSASSRVPGTEAFF.